This T cell receptor beta chain was recovered during a study of CD8+ T cells in alopecia areata (dated by TCRdb to the late 2010s). Notes on the research overall: The treated patients, all with moderate-to-severe alopecia areata, were enrolled in an open-label pilot trial of oral tofacitinib given at 5 to 10 mg twice daily. RNA was extracted with the PAXgene miRNA kit for fixed scalp, the miRNeasy kit for PBMCs, and the RNeasy kit for mouse skin. Patients stayed on tofacitinib for 6 to 18 months and then had 6 months of follow-up off drug so that delayed response and recurrence could be assessed. TCRbeta CDR3 regions were amplified by immunoSEQ multiplex PCR using 35 Vbeta forward and 13 Jbeta reverse primers. Scalp tissue and sorted CD4+ and CD8+ peripheral blood T cells from patchy and totalis/universalis alopecia areata patients and from healthy controls were covered by human TCRbeta sequencing. Tofacitinib-treated patients had biopsies at baseline and at 4 and 24 weeks of treatment, with a later scalp biopsy in several patients. High-throughput TCRbeta sequencing was used to examine T cell clonal expansion in alopecia areata in both the C3H/HeJ mouse model and human patients. Scalp clonality was compared among normal scalp (n=4), patchy alopecia areata scalp (n=8), and alopecia totalis/universalis scalp (n=8). General findings and caveats noted by the study authors: Scalp TCR repertoire analysis is complicated because resident alphabeta T cells in normal human skin are also sequenced, whereas mouse skin is dominated by gammadelta T cells. TCR sequences shared between patients were less clear than in mice, possibly partly because of HLA diversity in the patient population. Lesional scalp, especially in alopecia totalis/universalis, showed higher clonality and more expanded CD8+ clones than normal scalp, suggesting antigenic drive.

A remark on this clone: No antigen is known for it. Within one base of it there is no much larger clone, and no base qualities were kept.

The library relied on the immunoSEQ multiplex PCR assay. RNA was extracted from all samples and reverse transcribed into cDNA, which served as template for TCR sequencing. SuperScript III was used for first-strand cDNA synthesis, primed with a 2:1 mix of oligo-dT and random hexamers. A synthetic immune receptor repertoire was used to assess amplification bias, and residual bias was removed computationally. Regarding the original processing steps: Raw reads were preprocessed to remove errors, and CDR3 was defined according to IMGT conventions as the region from the conserved cysteine to phenylalanine. Clonality was calculated as 1 minus Shannon entropy normalized by log2 of the number of productive unique TCRs. Whether each scalp clone was CD4 or CD8 was inferred by checking scalp TCRbeta sequences against the CD4 and CD8 repertoires from sorted blood. This is the immuneACCESS table as TCRdb keeps it, with only in-frame sequences that have V and J called. A part of the clones is gone; compared with another copy, unresolved V genes explain less than half, and the rest is unexplained. That table is the source of V, J and clone size, and D and trimming were worked out from the DNA. The sample table holds 10,000 to 15,000 clones, of which roughly 56% were seen once. The ten biggest clones cover roughly 13% of the sample.

Trimming leaves V shorter by 3 bases and J shorter by 6 bases, with the junction holding 9 bases beyond the gene matches. Inclusive of the bounding cysteine and phenylalanine, the CDR3 is 16 residues long. Just the 48-base CDR3 DNA is kept, in frame starting at base 1. The CDR1 and CDR2 encoded by the germline V gene are SGHTA and FQGNSA. Lesional scalp punch biopsies and peripheral blood were obtained from alopecia areata patients. Human scalp biopsies were fixed immediately in PAXgene tissue containers. The receptor's source is a human donor with alopecia areata. What was sequenced was skin. This chain joins TRBV7-2 to TRBJ2-1; 9 central bases correspond to TRBD1. The DNA sequence is given as TGTGCCAGCAGCTTGTATACAGGGGGCTCTGGCAATGAGCAGTTCTTC. This yields the protein CASSLYTGGSGNEQFF.